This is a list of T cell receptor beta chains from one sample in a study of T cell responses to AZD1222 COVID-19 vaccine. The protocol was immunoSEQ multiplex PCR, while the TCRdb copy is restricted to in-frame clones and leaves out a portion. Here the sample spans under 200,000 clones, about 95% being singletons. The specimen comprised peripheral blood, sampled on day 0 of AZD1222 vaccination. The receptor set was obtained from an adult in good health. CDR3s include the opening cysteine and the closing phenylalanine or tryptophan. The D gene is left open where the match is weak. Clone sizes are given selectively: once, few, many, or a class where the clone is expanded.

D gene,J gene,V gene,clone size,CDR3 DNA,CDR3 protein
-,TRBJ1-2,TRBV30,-,TGTGCCTGGAACGTAAAACAGGGATATGGCTACACCTTC,CAWNVKQGYGYTF
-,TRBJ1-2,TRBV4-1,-,TGCGCCAGCAGCCAAGAAGGGGGGTGGGAGGAGCACTATGGCTACACCTTC,CASSQEGGWEEHYGYTF
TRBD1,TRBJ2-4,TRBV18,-,TGTGCCAGCTCACCATTAGGGACAGGGGTGGCCAAAAACATTCAGTACTTC,CASSPLGTGVAKNIQYF
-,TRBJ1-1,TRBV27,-,TGTGCCAGCAGTTTAATGGGGCCGAACACTGAAGCTTTCTTT,CASSLMGPNTEAFF
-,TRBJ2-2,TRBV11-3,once,TGTGCCAGCAGCTCGAGGGTTACCGGGGAGCTGTTTTTT,CASSSRVTGELFF
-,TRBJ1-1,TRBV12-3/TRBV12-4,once,TGTGCCAGCAGTCGCCGGGAGAACACTGAAGCTTTCTTT,CASSRRENTEAFF
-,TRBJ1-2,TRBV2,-,TGTGCCAGCAAACCTCCCGCGGGGGCCGCGTATGGCTACACCTTC,CASKPPAGAAYGYTF
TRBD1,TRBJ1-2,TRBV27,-,TGTGCCAGCAGTGGGGACAGGGGCTATGGCTACACCTTC,CASSGDRGYGYTF
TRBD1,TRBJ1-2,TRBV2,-,TGTGCCAGCCCTGGGACAGGGGTTACAAACTATGGCTACACCTTC,CASPGTGVTNYGYTF
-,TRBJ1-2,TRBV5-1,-,TGCGCCAGCAGCTCCCATCTCGGGCATGGCTACACCTTC,CASSSHLGHGYTF
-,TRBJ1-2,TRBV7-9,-,TGTGCCAGCGCAGACACCGGCTACACCTTC,CASADTGYTF
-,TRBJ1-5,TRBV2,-,TGTGCCAGCGCTTGGACGGGACGTGATCAGCCCCAGCATTTT,CASAWTGRDQPQHF
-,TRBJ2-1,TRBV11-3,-,TGTGCCAGCAGCTTTAGGGGGGAGGGGCACAATGAGCAGTTCTTC,CASSFRGEGHNEQFF
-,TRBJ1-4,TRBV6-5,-,TGTGCCAGCAGTTACTCGAAAGTTCCGCGGAGGGAAAAACTGTTTTTT,CASSYSKVPRREKLFF
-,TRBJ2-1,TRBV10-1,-,TGCGCCAGCAGTGAGCCAGCCAGGTTTGGGTCGAATGAGCAGTTCTTC,CASSEPARFGSNEQFF
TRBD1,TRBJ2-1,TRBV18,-,TGTGCCAGCTCACCACCCGGACAGGGGTATTACAATGAGCAGTTCTTC,CASSPPGQGYYNEQFF
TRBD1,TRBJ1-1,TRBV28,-,TGTGCCAGCAGGACAGGGACGAACACTGAAGCTTTCTTT,CASRTGTNTEAFF
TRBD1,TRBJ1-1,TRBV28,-,TGTGCCAGCAGTTCCCGACAGGGGGATTGGGGTGAAGCTTTCTTT,CASSSRQGDWGEAFF
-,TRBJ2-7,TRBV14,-,TGTGCCAGCAGCCAAGACGGGCGGTCCTACGAGCAGTACTTC,CASSQDGRSYEQYF
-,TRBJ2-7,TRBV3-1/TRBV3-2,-,TGTGCCAGCAGCCAAGATTCAACCGGTTCCTACGAGCAGTACTTC,CASSQDSTGSYEQYF
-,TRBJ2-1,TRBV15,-,TGTGCCACCAGCAGTCAAGGGGGTATGTATGAGCAGTTCTTC,CATSSQGGMYEQFF
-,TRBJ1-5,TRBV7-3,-,TGTGCCAGCAGCCGTGTTAGCAATCAGCCCCAGCATTTT,CASSRVSNQPQHF
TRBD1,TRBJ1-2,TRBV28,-,TGTGCCAGCAGGAGGCAGGGGGCCGACAACTATGGCTACACCTTC,CASRRQGADNYGYTF
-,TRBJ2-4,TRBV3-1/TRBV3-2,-,TGTGCCAGCAGCACCTATTTGACAGAAAAAAACATTCAGTACTTC,CASSTYLTEKNIQYF
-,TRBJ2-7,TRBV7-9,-,TGTGCCAGCAGCTCCCCTCAATTCGGGGACGAGCAGTACTTC,CASSSPQFGDEQYF
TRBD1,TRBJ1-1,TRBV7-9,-,TGTGCCAGCACCCAGGGGGGCGTGTCTAGGACAGCGAACACTGAAGCTTTCTTT,CASTQGGVSRTANTEAFF
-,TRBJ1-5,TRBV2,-,TGTGCCAGCAGCGCAGGGCGACAGCCCCAGCATTTT,CASSAGRQPQHF
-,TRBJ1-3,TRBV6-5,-,TGTGCCAGCACCGAACGGACAGCCAACTCAGACACCATATATTTT,CASTERTANSDTIYF
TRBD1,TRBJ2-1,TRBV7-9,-,TGTGCCAGCAGCTTAGCGTCGGGACAGGGTTCTAAAAACGATGAGCAGTTCTTC,CASSLASGQGSKNDEQFF
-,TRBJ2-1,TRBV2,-,TGTGCCAGCAGTGAAATAGCGGTTCGGGACAATGAGCAGTTCTTC,CASSEIAVRDNEQFF
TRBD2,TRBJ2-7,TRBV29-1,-,TGCAGCGTCCCCTTAGCGGGAGGGCTGAGGGAGCAGTACTTC,CSVPLAGGLREQYF
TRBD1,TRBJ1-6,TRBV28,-,TGTGCCAGCAGTTTGGGACAGGGGAGTAATTCACCCCTCCACTTT,CASSLGQGSNSPLHF
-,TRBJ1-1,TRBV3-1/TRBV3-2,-,TGTGCCAGCAGCCAAGGTCCGACTGAAGCTTTCTTT,CASSQGPTEAFF
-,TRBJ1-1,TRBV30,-,TGTGCCTCCAACCTCGGAACTGAAGCTTTCTTT,CASNLGTEAFF
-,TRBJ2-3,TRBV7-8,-,TGTGCCAGCAGCCCCCGGGGAGGAGATACGCAGTATTTT,CASSPRGGDTQYF
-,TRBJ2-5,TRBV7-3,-,TGTGCCAGCAGCCGAGGACAGCAAGAGACCCAGTACTTC,CASSRGQQETQYF
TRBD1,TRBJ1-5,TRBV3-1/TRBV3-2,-,TGTGCCAGCAGCCAAGGCCGGGACAGGGGGCGCTTGATCCATTTT,CASSQGRDRGRLIHF
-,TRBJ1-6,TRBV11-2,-,TGTGCCAGCAGCCCGCCTGGGTCACCCCTCCACTTT,CASSPPGSPLHF
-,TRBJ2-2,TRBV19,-,TGTGCCAGTAGTAGTGGTGCCGGGGAGCTGTTTTTT,CASSSGAGELFF
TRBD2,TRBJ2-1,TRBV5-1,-,TGCGCCAGCAGCTTGGAAGGGAAGCGACTAGCCGCCTACAATGAGCAGTTCTTC,CASSLEGKRLAAYNEQFF
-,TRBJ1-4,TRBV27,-,TGTGCCAGCAGTTTGAAGAGAACTAATGAAAAACTGTTTTTT,CASSLKRTNEKLFF
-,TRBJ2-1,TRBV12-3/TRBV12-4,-,TGTGCCAGCAGGACAGCATACAATGAGCAGTTCTTC,CASRTAYNEQFF
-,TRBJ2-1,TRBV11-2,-,TGTGCCAGCAGCCGCCATCAAATCGGACTGAAAGACAATGAGCAGTTCTTC,CASSRHQIGLKDNEQFF